The T cell receptor beta chain described here comes from a study of Ad26.COV2.S vaccination and SARS-CoV-2 variants. Across the study: A COV1001 Ad26.COV2.S trial-arm participant provided the sample. Intramuscular Ad26.COV2.S at 5x10^10 or 1x10^11 viral particles. Study outcomes and limitations: It was reported that spike-specific CD8+ and CD4+ T cell responses were substantially broad after vaccination.

Sequencing was performed with immunoSEQ multiplex PCR; in TCRdb, only in-frame clones are kept and a portion is missing. The table lists approximately 240,000 clones, roughly 90% of them singletons. The sample's treatment: around 19 received Ad26.COV2.S at low or high dose, single or two shots; about 5 received placebo; per-sample allocation not given. Collection of samples fell on day 63 after the first vaccine or placebo injection. The administered vaccine (an Ad26 vector) expressed Wuhan-strain SARS-CoV-2 spike. This CDR3 contains 15 residues. Looked up from germline, CDR1 is MGHRA and CDR2 is YSYEKL. V was pared by 3 bases and J by 7 bases, with 18 bases between. About this clone itself: What it recognizes is unknown.

The V call is TRBV4-1, the J call TRBJ1-1, with a tentative D call TRBD1 (6 bases). Source: peripheral blood, taken in a trial of Ad26.COV2.S vaccine versus placebo. This receptor was taken from a person aged 18-60 years who received the Ad26.COV2.S COVID-19 vaccine or a placebo. CDR3 residues: CASSQTWAGTSEAFF. The CDR3, as DNA: TGCGCCAGCAGCCAGACGTGGGCCGGGACAAGTGAAGCTTTCTTT.